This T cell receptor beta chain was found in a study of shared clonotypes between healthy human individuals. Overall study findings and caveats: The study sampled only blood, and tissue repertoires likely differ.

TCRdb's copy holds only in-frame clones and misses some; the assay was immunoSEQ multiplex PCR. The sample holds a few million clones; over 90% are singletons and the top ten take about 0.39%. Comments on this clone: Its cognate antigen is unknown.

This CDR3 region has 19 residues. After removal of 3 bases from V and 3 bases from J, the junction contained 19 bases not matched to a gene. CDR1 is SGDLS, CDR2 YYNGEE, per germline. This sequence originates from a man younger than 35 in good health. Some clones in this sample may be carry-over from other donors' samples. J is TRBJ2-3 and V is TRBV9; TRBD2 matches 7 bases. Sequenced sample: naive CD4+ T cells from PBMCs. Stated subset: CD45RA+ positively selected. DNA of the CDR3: TGTGCCAGCAGCGCCCTCTCGGGTATGGCGGGAGATAGGACAGATACGCAGTATTTT. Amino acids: CASSALSGMAGDRTDTQYF.